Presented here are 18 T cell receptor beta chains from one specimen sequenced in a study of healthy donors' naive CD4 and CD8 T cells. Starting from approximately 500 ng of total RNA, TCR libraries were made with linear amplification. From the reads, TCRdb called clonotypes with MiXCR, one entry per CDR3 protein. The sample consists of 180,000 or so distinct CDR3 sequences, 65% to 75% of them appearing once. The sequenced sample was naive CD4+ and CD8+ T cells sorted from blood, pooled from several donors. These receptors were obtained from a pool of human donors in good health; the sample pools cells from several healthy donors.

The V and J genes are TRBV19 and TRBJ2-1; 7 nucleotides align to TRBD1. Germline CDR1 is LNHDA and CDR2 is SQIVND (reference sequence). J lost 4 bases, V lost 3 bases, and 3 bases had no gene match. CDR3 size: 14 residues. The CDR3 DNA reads TGTGCCAGTAGTATCGGGACAGAGTACAATGAGCAGTTCTTC. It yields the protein CASSIGTEYNEQFF. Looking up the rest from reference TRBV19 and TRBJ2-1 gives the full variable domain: DGGITQSPKYLFRKEGQNVTLSCEQNLNHDAMYWYRQDPGQGLRLIYYSQIVNDFQKGDIAEGYSVSREKKESFPLTVTSAQKNPTAFYLCASSIGTEYNEQFFGPGTRLTVL.

The CDR3 DNA sequence: TGCAGCGTTCCAGCGGCGTACCAAGAGACCCAGTACTTC. The encoded protein is CSVPAAYQETQYF. The J gene is TRBJ2-5, the V gene TRBV29-1; maybe TRBD2 (5 bases). CDR3 length equals 13 residues. V was trimmed by 5 bases and J by 0 bases, leaving 10 bases between them. Germline V gives CDR1 SQVTM, CDR2 ANQGSEA.

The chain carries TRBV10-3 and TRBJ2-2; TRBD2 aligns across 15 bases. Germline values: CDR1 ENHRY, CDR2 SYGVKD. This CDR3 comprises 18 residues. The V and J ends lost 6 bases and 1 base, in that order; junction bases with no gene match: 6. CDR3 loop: CAIRRTSGRAGNTGELFF. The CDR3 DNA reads TGTGCCATCAGAAGGACTAGCGGGAGGGCCGGGAACACCGGGGAGCTGTTTTTT.

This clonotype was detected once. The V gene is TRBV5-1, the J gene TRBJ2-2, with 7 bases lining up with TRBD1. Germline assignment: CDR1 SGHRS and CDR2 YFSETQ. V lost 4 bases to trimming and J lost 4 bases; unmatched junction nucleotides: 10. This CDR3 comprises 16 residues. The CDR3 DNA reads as TGCGCCAGCAGCCAAACCGACAGGGTAGGCACCGGGGAGCTGTTTTTT. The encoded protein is CASSQTDRVGTGELFF.

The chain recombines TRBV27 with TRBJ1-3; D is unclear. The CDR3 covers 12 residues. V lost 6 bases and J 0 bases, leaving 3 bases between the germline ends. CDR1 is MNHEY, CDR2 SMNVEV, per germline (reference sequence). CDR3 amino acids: CASRASGNTIYF. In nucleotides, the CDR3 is TGTGCCAGCAGGGCCTCTGGAAACACCATATATTTT.

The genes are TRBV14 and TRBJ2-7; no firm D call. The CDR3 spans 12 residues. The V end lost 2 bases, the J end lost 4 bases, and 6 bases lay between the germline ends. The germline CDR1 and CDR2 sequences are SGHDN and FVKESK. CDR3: CASSQTAYEQYF. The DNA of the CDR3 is TGTGCCAGCAGCCAAACCGCGTACGAGCAGTACTTC. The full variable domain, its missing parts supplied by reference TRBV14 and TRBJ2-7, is EAGVTQFPSHSVIEKGQTVTLRCDPISGHDNLYWYRRVMGKEIKFLLHFVKESKQDESGMPNNRFLAERTGGTYSTLKVQPAELEDSGVYFCASSQTAYEQYFGPGTRLTVT.

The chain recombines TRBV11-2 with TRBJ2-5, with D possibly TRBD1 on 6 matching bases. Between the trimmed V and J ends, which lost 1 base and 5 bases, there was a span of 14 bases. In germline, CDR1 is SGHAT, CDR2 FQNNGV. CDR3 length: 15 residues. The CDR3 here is CASSLVAGDGETQYF. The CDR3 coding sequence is TGTGCCAGCAGCTTAGTCGCAGGGGATGGGGAGACCCAGTACTTC.

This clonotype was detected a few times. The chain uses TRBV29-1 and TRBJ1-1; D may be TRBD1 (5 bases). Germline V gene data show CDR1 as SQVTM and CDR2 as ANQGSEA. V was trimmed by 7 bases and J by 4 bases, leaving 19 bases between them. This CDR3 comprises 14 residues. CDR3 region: CSATGTAIGTEAFF. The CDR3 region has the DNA TGCAGCGCCACCGGGACCGCTATCGGCACTGAAGCTTTCTTT.

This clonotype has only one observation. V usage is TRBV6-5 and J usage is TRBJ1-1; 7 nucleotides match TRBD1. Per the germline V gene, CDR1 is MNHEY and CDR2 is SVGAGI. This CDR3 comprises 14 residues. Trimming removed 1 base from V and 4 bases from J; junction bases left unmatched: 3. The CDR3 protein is CASSYLRGLTEAFF. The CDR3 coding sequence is TGTGCCAGCAGTTACTTGAGGGGGCTCACTGAAGCTTTCTTT.

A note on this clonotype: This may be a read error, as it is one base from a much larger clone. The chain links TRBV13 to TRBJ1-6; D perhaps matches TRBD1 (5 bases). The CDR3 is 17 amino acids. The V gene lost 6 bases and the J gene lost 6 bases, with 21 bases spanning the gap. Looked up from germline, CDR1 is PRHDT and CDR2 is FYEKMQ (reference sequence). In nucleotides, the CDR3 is TGTGCCAGCAGTTGGCATAGGGACGCAGGATTTAATTCACCCCTCCACTTT. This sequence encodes CASSWHRDAGFNSPLHF. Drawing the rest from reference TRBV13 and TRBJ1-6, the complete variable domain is AAGVIQSPRHLIKEKRETATLKCYPIPRHDTVYWYQQGPGQDPQFLISFYEKMQSDKGSIPDRFSAQQFSDYHSELNMSSLELGDSALYFCASSWHRDAGFNSPLHFGNGTRLTVT.

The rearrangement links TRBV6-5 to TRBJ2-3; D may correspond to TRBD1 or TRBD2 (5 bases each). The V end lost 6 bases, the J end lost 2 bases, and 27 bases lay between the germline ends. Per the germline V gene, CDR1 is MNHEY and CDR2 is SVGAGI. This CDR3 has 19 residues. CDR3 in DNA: TGTGCCAGCAGCCCGGGACGGCGTTCTTTGTCCCCGAACACAGATACGCAGTATTTT. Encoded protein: CASSPGRRSLSPNTDTQYF.

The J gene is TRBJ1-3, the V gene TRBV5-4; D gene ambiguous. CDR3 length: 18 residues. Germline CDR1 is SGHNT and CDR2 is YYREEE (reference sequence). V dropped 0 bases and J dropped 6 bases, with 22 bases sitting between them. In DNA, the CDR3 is TGTGCCAGCAGCTTGGATCCCGGGTTTCAGTCAAGAGAAAACACCATATATTTT. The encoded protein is CASSLDPGFQSRENTIYF.

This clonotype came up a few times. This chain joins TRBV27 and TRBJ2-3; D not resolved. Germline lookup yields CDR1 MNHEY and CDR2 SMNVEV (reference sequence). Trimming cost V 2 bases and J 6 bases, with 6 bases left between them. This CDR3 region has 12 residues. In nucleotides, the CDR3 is TGTGCCAGCAGTTTACTGGGCGATACGCAGTATTTT. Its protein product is CASSLLGDTQYF.

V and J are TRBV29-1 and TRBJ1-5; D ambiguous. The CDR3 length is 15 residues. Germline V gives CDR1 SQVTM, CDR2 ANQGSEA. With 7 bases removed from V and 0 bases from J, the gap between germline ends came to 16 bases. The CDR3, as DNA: TGCAGCGCCAAAGGGAAACTGGATAGCAATCAGCCCCAGCATTTT. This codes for CSAKGKLDSNQPQHF.

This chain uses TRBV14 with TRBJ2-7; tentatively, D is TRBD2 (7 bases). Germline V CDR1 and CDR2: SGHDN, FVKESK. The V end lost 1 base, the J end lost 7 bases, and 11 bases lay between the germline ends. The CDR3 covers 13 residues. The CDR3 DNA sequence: TGTGCCAGCAGCCAAGTCGGGGGGCAGGAGCAGTACTTC. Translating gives CASSQVGGQEQYF.

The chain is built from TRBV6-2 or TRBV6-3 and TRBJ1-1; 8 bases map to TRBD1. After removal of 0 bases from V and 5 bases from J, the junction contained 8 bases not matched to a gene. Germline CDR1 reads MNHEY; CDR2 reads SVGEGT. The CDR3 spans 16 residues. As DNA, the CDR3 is TGTGCCAGCAGTTACTCTTCCAGACAGGGGTGGACTGAAGCTTTCTTT. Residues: CASSYSSRQGWTEAFF.

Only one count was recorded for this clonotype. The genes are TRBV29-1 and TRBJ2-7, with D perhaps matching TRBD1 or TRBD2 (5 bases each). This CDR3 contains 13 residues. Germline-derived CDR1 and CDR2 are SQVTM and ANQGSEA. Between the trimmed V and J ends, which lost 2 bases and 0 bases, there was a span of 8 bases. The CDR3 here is CSVEQGVSYEQYF. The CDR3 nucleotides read TGCAGCGTTGAACAGGGAGTCTCCTACGAGCAGTACTTC.

For the CDR3, the DNA is TGTGCCAGCAGCAGCTTCGAAAGGGGCCCTTCTAACTATGGCTACACCTTC. Amino acids: CASSSFERGPSNYGYTF. The chain links TRBV6-2 or TRBV6-3 to TRBJ1-2, with D possibly matching TRBD1 (5 bases). CDR1 and CDR2 (germline): MNHEY, SVGEGT. CDR3 length equals 17 residues. Trimming left V 6 bases short and J 0 bases short, with 20 bases between.